Each of the 9 T cell receptor beta chains below was sequenced from the same sample in a study of shared T cell receptors in the human thymus. Assay used: immunoSEQ multiplex PCR; TCRdb lists only in-frame clones, some missing. In the table there are a few hundred thousand clones, 85% to 95% of which are singletons. Sequencing input: thymocytes. These receptors were obtained from a human donor.

The chain links TRBV21-1 to TRBJ2-2. TRBV21-1 is an annotated pseudogene. The CDR3 covers 13 residues. CDR3 bases: TGTGCCAGCGGAAGGGAGAACACCGGGGAGCTGTTTTTT. Protein product: CASGRENTGELFF.

The chain recombines TRBV5-6 with TRBJ1-1; no clear D gene. CDR1 is SGHDT, CDR2 YYEEEE, per germline. This CDR3 has 14 amino acids. Trimming removed 2 bases at V and 3 bases at J, with 11 bases between. The DNA of the CDR3 is TGTGCCAGCAGCTTATGGTGGGCAGACACTGAAGCTTTCTTT. Amino acids: CASSLWWADTEAFF.

The V gene is TRBV7-9, the J gene TRBJ2-1, with 12 positions matching TRBD2. CDR3 size: 15 residues. The ends lost 5 bases at V and 9 bases at J; junction bases unmatched: 8. The germline gives CDR1 SEHNR, CDR2 FQNEAQ (reference sequence). The CDR3 sequence: CASSLTSGRRFEQFF. As DNA, the CDR3 is TGTGCCAGCAGCCTCACTAGCGGGAGGAGATTTGAGCAGTTCTTC.

CDR3 nucleotide sequence: TGTGCCAGCAGTGAGGTTTCGCGGACTAGCGGGAGGTCCTACAATGAGCAGTTCTTC. Its protein product is CASSEVSRTSGRSYNEQFF. This sequence joins TRBV6-4 and TRBJ2-1; TRBD2 aligns across 14 bases. CDR1 and CDR2 (germline): MRHNA, SNTAGT. CDR3 length: 19 residues. The V segment lost 3 bases and the J segment 1 base; nucleotides outside the gene matches: 8.

CDR3 DNA: TGTGCCAGCAGTTGGACGCCCGAAGAGCCCCAGCATTTT. This encodes CASSWTPEEPQHF. The gene calls are TRBV27 and TRBJ1-5; no clear D. The CDR3 is 13 residues long. Trimming removed 4 bases from V and 8 bases from J, with 12 bases in between. Germline CDR1 is MNHEY and CDR2 is SMNVEV (reference sequence).

To note about this clone: The junction and the germline gene differ at one end; a read error may be behind it. CDR3 region: CASRYGWGIGYEQYF. CDR3 bases: TGTGCTAGCAGGTACGGATGGGGGATCGGGTACGAGCAGTACTTC. The rearrangement links TRBV7-7 to TRBJ2-7; D assignment may be TRBD1 or TRBD2 (5 bases each). CDR1 is SSHAT and CDR2 is FNYEAQ in the germline V gene (reference sequence). The CDR3 is made up of 15 amino acids.

This clone was seen more than once but under ten times. V is TRBV11-2 and J is TRBJ2-5; D assignment may be TRBD1 or TRBD2 (7 bases each). Trimming took 0 bases from V and 4 from J, leaving 21 bases between them. The CDR3 runs to 18 residues. Per germline, CDR1 SGHAT and CDR2 FQNNGV. CDR3 bases: TGTGCCAGCAGCTTAGAGATTTGGGGCAGGGGGGGTCGAGAGACCCAGTACTTC. Amino acids: CASSLEIWGRGGRETQYF.

V usage is TRBV6-1 and J usage is TRBJ2-1; 8 nucleotides agree with TRBD2. CDR1 is MNHNS and CDR2 is SASEGT in the germline V gene. The CDR3 extends over 15 amino acids. V lost 10 bases, J lost 0 bases, and 8 bases stayed unmatched. The CDR3 sequence: CATITGTSSYNEQFF. CDR3 in DNA: TGTGCCACGATAACCGGGACTAGCTCCTACAATGAGCAGTTCTTC.

This clone occurred once. V is TRBV27 and J is TRBJ2-3; 10 positions match TRBD2. The V segment lost 2 bases and the J segment 2 bases; nucleotides outside the gene matches: 7. Germline V gene lookup returns CDR1 MNHEY and CDR2 SMNVEV (reference sequence). The CDR3 consists of 17 residues. CDR3 bases: TGTGCCAGCAGTTTAATGGTGCTAGCGGGGGTCACAGATACGCAGTATTTT. Encoded protein: CASSLMVLAGVTDTQYF.